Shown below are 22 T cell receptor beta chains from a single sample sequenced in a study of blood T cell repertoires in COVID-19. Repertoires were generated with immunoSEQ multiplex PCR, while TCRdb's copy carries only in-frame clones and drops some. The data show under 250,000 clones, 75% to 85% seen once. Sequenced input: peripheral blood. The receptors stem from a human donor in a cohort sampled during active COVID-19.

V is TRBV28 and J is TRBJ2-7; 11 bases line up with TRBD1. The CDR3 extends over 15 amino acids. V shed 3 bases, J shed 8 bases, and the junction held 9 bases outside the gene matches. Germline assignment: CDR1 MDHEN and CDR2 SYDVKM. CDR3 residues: CASSFYLRDRGKQYF. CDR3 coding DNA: TGTGCCAGCAGTTTTTACTTGCGGGACAGGGGGAAGCAGTACTTC.

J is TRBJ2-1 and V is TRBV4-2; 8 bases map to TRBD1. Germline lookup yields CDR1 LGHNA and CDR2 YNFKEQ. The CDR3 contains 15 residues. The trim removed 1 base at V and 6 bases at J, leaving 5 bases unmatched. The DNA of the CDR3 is TGTGCCAGCAGCCAAGCAGGCACAGGGGGCAATGAGCAGTTCTTC. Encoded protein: CASSQAGTGGNEQFF.

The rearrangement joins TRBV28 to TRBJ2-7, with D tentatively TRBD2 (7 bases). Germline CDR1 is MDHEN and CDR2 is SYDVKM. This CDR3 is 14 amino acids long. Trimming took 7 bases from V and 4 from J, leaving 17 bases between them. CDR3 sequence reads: CASKRSGGWYEQYF. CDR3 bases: TGTGCCAGCAAAAGATCGGGGGGCTGGTACGAGCAGTACTTC.

The CDR3, as DNA: TGTGCCAGTAGGAAGGGGGCAGTCACAGATACGCAGTATTTT. Translated, it gives CASRKGAVTDTQYF. The chain is built from TRBV19 and TRBJ2-3; 7 bases match TRBD1. The CDR3 length is 14 residues. Germline trimming cut 6 bases from V and 2 bases from J; bases unmatched to any gene: 5. CDR1 is LNHDA, CDR2 SQIVND, per germline (reference sequence).

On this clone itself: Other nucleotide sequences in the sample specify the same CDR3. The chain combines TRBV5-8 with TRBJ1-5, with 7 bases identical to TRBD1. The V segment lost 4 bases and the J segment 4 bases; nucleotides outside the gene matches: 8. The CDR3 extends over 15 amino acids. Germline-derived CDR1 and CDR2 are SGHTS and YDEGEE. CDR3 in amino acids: CASSLGQVGNQPQHF. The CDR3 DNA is TGTGCCAGCAGCCTCGGACAGGTGGGGAATCAGCCCCAGCATTTT.

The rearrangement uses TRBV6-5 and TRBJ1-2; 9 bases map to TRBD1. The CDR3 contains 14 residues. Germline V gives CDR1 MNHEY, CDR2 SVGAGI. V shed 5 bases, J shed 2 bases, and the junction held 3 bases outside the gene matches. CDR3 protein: CASSTGQGNYGYTF. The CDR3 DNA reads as TGTGCCAGCAGTACTGGACAGGGGAACTATGGCTACACCTTC.

DNA for the CDR3: TGCGCCAGCAGCCAAGATCTAGGACAGCATAATTCACCCCTCCACTTT. This gives the protein CASSQDLGQHNSPLHF. The V gene is TRBV4-1, the J gene TRBJ1-6, with a possible D match to TRBD1 (6 bases). Germline-derived CDR1 and CDR2 are MGHRA and YSYEKL. The V end was cut by 0 bases, the J end by 5 bases, with 11 bases between. This CDR3 is 16 amino acids long.

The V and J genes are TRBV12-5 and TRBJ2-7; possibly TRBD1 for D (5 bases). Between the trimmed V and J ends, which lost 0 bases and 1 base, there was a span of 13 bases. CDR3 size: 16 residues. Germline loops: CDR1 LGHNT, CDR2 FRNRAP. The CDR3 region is CASGLVAGPGSYEQYF. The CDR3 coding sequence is TGTGCTAGTGGTTTGGTAGCAGGGCCCGGATCCTACGAGCAGTACTTC.

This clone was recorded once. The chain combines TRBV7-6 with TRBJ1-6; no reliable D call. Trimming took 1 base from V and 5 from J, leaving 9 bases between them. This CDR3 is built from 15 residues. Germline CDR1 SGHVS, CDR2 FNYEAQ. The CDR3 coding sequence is TGTGCCAGCAGCTTAGTCGACTTAAATAATTCACCCCTCCACTTT. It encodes CASSLVDLNNSPLHF. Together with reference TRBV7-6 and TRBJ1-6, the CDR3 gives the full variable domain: GAGVSQSPRYKVTKRGQDVALRCDPISGHVSLYWYRQALGQGPEFLTYFNYEAQQDKSGLPNDRFSAERPEGSISTLTIQRTEQRDSAMYRCASSLVDLNNSPLHFGNGTRLTVT.

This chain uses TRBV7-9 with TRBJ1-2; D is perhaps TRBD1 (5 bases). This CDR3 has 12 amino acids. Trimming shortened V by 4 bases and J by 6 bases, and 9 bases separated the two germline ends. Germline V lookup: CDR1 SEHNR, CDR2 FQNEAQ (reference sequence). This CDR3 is CASSWGGHGYTF. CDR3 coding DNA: TGTGCCAGCAGCTGGGGGGGACATGGCTACACCTTC.

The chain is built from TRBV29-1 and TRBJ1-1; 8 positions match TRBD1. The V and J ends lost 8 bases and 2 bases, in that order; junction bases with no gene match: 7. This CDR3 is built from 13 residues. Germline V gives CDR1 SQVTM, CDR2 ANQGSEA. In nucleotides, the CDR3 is TGCAGCACATTGGGGACAGGCAACACTGAAGCTTTCTTT. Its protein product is CSTLGTGNTEAFF. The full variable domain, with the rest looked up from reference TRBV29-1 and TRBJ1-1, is SAVISQKPSRDICQRGTSLTIQCQVDSQVTMMFWYRQQPGQSLTLIATANQGSEATYESGFVIDKFPISRPNLTFSTLTVSNMSPEDSSIYLCSTLGTGNTEAFFGQGTRLTVV.

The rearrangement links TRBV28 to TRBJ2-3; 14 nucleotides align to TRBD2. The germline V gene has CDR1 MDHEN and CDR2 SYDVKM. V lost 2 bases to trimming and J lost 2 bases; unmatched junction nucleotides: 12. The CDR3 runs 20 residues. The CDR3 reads CASSLGPGLAGVGATDTQYF. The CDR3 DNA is TGTGCCAGCAGTTTAGGTCCGGGACTAGCGGGAGTAGGTGCCACAGATACGCAGTATTTT.

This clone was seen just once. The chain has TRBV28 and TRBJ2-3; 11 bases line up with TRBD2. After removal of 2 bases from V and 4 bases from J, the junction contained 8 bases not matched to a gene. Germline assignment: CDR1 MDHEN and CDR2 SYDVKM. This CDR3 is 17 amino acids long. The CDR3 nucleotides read TGTGCCAGCAGTTTAACCAGACTAGCGGGAATGGCAGATACGCAGTATTTT. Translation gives CASSLTRLAGMADTQYF.

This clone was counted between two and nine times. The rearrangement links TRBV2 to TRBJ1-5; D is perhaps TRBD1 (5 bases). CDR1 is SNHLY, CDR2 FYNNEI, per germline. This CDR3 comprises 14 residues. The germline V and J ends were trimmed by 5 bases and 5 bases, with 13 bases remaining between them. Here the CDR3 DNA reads TGTGCCAGCAGTCTGGACGGGGGAGATCAGCCCCAGCATTTT. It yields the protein CASSLDGGDQPQHF.

The CDR3 DNA sequence: TGTGCCAGCACCGCCGGGCAGGGGCTCACGCATTTT. Encoded protein: CASTAGQGLTHF. The chain employs TRBV12-3 or TRBV12-4 and TRBJ1-5, with TRBD1 as a possible D gene (6 bases). The CDR3 runs 12 residues. Trimming cost V 7 bases and J 15 bases, with 19 bases left between them.

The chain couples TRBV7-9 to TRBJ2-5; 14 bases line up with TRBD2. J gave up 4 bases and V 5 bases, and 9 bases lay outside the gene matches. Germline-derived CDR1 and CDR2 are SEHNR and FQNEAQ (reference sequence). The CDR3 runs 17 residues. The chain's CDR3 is CASSEGGLAGVRETQYF. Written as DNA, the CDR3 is TGTGCCAGCAGCGAGGGGGGACTAGCGGGAGTCCGAGAGACCCAGTACTTC. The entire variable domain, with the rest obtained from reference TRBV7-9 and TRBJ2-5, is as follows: DTGVSQNPRHKITKRGQNVTFRCDPISEHNRLYWYRQTLGQGPEFLTYFQNEAQLEKSRLLSDRFSAERPKGSFSTLEIQRTEQGDSAMYLCASSEGGLAGVRETQYFGPGTRLLVL.

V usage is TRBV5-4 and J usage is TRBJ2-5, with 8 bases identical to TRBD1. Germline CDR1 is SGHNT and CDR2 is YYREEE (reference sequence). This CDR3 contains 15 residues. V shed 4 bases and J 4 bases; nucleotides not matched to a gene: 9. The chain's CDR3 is CASSATSDRAETQYF. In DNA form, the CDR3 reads TGTGCCAGCAGCGCAACCTCGGACAGGGCAGAGACCCAGTACTTC.

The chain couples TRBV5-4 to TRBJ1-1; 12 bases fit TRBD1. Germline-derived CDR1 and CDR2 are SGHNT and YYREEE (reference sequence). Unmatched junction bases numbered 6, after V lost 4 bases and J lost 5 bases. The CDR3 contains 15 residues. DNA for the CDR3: TGTGCCAGCAGCCGGGACAGGGGGCTTGGAACTGAAGCTTTCTTT. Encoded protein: CASSRDRGLGTEAFF.

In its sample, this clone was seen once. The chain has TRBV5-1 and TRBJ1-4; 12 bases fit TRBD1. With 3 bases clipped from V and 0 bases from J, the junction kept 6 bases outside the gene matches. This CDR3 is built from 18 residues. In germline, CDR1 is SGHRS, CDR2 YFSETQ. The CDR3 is CASSSGTGGSATNEKLFF. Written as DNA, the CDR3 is TGCGCCAGCAGCTCCGGGACAGGGGGCTCAGCAACTAATGAAAAACTGTTTTTT.

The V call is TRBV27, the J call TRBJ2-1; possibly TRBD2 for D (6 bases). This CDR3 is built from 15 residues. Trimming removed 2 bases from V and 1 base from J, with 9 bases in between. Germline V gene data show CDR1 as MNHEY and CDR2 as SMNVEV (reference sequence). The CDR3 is CASSLAGLSYNEQFF. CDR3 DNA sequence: TGTGCCAGCAGTTTAGCGGGATTGTCCTACAATGAGCAGTTCTTC.

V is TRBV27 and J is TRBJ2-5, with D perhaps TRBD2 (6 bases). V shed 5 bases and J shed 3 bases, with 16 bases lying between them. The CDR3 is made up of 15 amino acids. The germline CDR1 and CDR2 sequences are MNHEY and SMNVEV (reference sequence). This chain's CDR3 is CASSRLDGREETQYF. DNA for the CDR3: TGTGCCAGCAGTAGACTAGACGGGCGGGAAGAGACCCAGTACTTC.

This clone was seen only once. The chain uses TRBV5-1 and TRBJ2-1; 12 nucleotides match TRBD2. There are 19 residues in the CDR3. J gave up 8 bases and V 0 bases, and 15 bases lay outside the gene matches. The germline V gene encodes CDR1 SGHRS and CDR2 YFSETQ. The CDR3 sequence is CASSLEHTSVRLAGDEQFF. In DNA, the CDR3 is TGCGCCAGCAGCTTGGAACACACCTCCGTGAGACTAGCGGGAGATGAGCAGTTCTTC.